This is a list of T cell receptor beta chains from one sample in a study of beta chain features in type 1 diabetes. Sequencing used immunoSEQ multiplex PCR; TCRdb keeps in-frame clones, though not all of them. Of over 600,000 clones in the sample, 12% are singletons; the top ten hold roughly 0.12%. The source material was naive CD4+ T cells from blood. The receptor set was obtained from a man aged 30 to 39 with type 1 diabetes. The CDR3 runs from the conserved cysteine through the conserved F or W.

v_gene: TRBV9; len: 13; CDR3aa: CASSGWGPETQYF
v_gene: TRBV30; len: 14; CDR3aa: CAWSVLGNNQPQHF
v_gene: TRBV2; len: 15; CDR3aa: CASLSSGHSTDTQYF
v_gene: TRBV29-1; len: 14; CDR3aa: CSVVRWTGVYEQYF
v_gene: TRBV7-3; len: 13; CDR3aa: CASSRGAGFEQFF
v_gene: TRBV29-1; len: 14; CDR3aa: CSVRRLAGDNEQFF
v_gene: TRBV7-9; len: 15; CDR3aa: CASSLKTGVNTEAFF
v_gene: TRBV7-2; len: 16; CDR3aa: CASSSPLGRGENIQYF
v_gene: TRBV10-3; len: 15; CDR3aa: CAIKGRGQGADTQYF
v_gene: TRBV7-9; len: 16; CDR3aa: CASSHPGQGATDTQYF
v_gene: TRBV29-1; len: 14; CDR3aa: CSVHAGTGDGEQYF
v_gene: TRBV4-3; len: 15; CDR3aa: CASSQETVSSYEQYF
v_gene: TRBV5-1; len: 12; CDR3aa: CASSPEGDEQYF
v_gene: TRBV6-5; len: 14; CDR3aa: CASSYGLSGIEAFF
v_gene: TRBV7-2; len: 16; CDR3aa: CASSLLTGTTGQPQHF
v_gene: TRBV23-1; len: 16; CDR3aa: CASSQGETGGAYEQYF
v_gene: TRBV19; len: 11; CDR3aa: CASGVYNEQFF
v_gene: TRBV2; len: 14; CDR3aa: CASSSRTVTGELFF
v_gene: TRBV7-2; len: 11; CDR3aa: CASSRSYEQYF
v_gene: TRBV7-2; len: 16; CDR3aa: CASSDSPGRGNQPQHF
v_gene: TRBV14; len: 14; CDR3aa: CASSQGGGPGEQYF
v_gene: TRBV4-2; len: 15; CDR3aa: CASSRGNRGIEEQYF
v_gene: TRBV6-4; len: 15; CDR3aa: CASSDSRQGITEAFF
v_gene: TRBV5-1; len: 15; CDR3aa: CASSLLWVPGNTIYF
v_gene: TRBV4-1; len: 17; CDR3aa: CASSQELAGVYTDTQYF
v_gene: TRBV4-2; len: 17; CDR3aa: CASSHPTRGSGTDTQYF
v_gene: TRBV5-1; len: 15; CDR3aa: CASVVGTANTGELFF
v_gene: TRBV28; len: 17; CDR3aa: CASSLGVLGKNTGELFF
v_gene: TRBV25-1; len: 14; CDR3aa: CASQRTGPNYGYTF
v_gene: TRBV6-5; len: 14; CDR3aa: CASSSTTIQGREFF